Each of the 28 T cell receptor beta chains below was sequenced from the same sample in a study of T cells in Graves' hyperthyroidism and ophthalmopathy. RNA transcripts yielded amplified TCR beta CDR3 regions. The HTBI set primed first-round TCR CDR3 RT-PCR. Via MiXCR, TCRdb re-called the multiplex PCR reads, giving one row per CDR3 protein. This sample has roughly 100,000 distinct CDR3 sequences, with around 50% found just once. Sequencing was carried out using blood. The source of these receptors is a man aged 40-50 years with Graves' hyperthyroidism.

This clonotype was seen repeatedly, ten times or more. V usage is TRBV20-1 and J usage is TRBJ1-6; D perhaps matches TRBD1 (6 bases). CDR3 length: 15 amino acids. Germline values: CDR1 DFQATT, CDR2 SNEGSKA (reference sequence). The V end lost 2 bases, the J end lost 2 bases, and 10 bases lay between the germline ends. The CDR3 spells CSARRGGPYNSPLHF. In DNA form, the CDR3 reads TGCAGTGCTAGACGCGGGGGGCCCTATAATTCACCCCTCCACTTT.

V gene TRBV29-1 combines with J gene TRBJ1-5; D gene unclear. Per germline, CDR1 SQVTM and CDR2 ANQGSEA. The CDR3 runs to 12 residues. Trimming removed 4 bases from V and 7 bases from J, with 11 bases in between. The CDR3 region is CSVGGSKQPQHF. In DNA form, the CDR3 reads TGCAGCGTTGGGGGATCCAAACAGCCCCAGCATTTT.

In this sample, this clonotype turned up many times. The chain has TRBV4-2 and TRBJ1-5; D gene ambiguous. Per germline, CDR1 LGHNA and CDR2 YNFKEQ. The CDR3 consists of 17 residues. V was shortened by 0 bases and J by 0 bases, with 12 bases between the two germline ends. The chain's CDR3 is CASSQDLTVYSNQPQHF. The CDR3, as DNA: TGTGCCAGCAGCCAAGATCTAACAGTATATAGCAATCAGCCCCAGCATTTT.

The chain is built from TRBV10-2 and TRBJ2-1, with 8 bases aligning to TRBD1. Losses at the gene ends were 8 bases for V and 7 bases for J; bases not matched to a gene: 7. Per germline, CDR1 WSHSY and CDR2 SAAADI. CDR3 length: 13 amino acids. CDR3 region: CASGQGAINEQFF. The CDR3 coding sequence is TGCGCCAGCGGGCAGGGGGCCATTAATGAGCAGTTCTTC.

The rearrangement uses TRBV29-1 and TRBJ1-2; tentative D call: TRBD1 (6 bases). Trimming removed 7 bases from V and 8 bases from J, with 20 bases in between. The CDR3 consists of 13 residues. CDR1 and CDR2 (germline): SQVTM, ANQGSEA. This chain's CDR3 is CSADTGTRRGYTF. The DNA of the CDR3 is TGCAGCGCCGATACAGGGACTAGACGGGGCTACACCTTC.

This chain links TRBV24-1 with TRBJ2-1; D gene ambiguous. Trimming left V 0 bases short and J 9 bases short, with 11 bases between. Germline values: CDR1 KGHDR, CDR2 SFDVKD. This CDR3 is built from 14 residues. CDR3 loop: CATSDLVSSGEQFF. The CDR3 nucleotides read TGTGCCACCAGTGATTTGGTCAGTTCCGGTGAGCAGTTCTTC.

This clonotype was seen at least ten times. The chain employs TRBV5-5 and TRBJ2-5, with D perhaps TRBD1 (5 bases). The CDR3 has 15 residues. Per the germline V gene, CDR1 is SGHKS and CDR2 is YYEKEE (reference sequence). V dropped 1 base and J dropped 5 bases, with 15 bases sitting between them. CDR3 sequence: CASSLSANPGETQYF. DNA of the CDR3: TGTGCCAGCAGCTTGTCCGCTAACCCAGGGGAGACCCAGTACTTC.

This clonotype showed up many times. Mismatch with germline at one junction end may stem from a read error. V and J are TRBV20-1 and TRBJ2-1; D possibly corresponds to TRBD1 (6 bases). CDR1 and CDR2 (germline): DFQATT, SNEGSKA (reference sequence). The CDR3 consists of 13 residues. The CDR3 DNA is TGCGGTGCCAAAACAGGGAAAGTTACTGAGCAGTTCTTC. This sequence encodes CGAKTGKVTEQFF.

There are many counts of this clonotype. The rearrangement links TRBV20-1 to TRBJ1-2; 9 bases are a match to TRBD1. Looked up from germline, CDR1 is DFQATT and CDR2 is SNEGSKA (reference sequence). Germline trimming cut 2 bases from V and 8 bases from J; bases unmatched to any gene: 6. The CDR3 runs to 13 residues. In nucleotides, the CDR3 is TGCAGTGCTAGAAGGGACAGGGTGGGCGGCTACACCTTC. It specifies CSARRDRVGGYTF.

Regarding this clonotype: The germline gene is not matched at one end of the junction; a read error may be the cause. The chain has TRBV6-5 and TRBJ2-5; 8 bases match TRBD2. The CDR3 contains 14 residues. The germline V gene has CDR1 MNHEY and CDR2 SVGAGI. The CDR3 is CASSPGGLEETQDF. The CDR3 DNA reads as TGTGCCAGCAGTCCTGGGGGACTAGAGGAGACCCAGGACTTC.

This clonotype was seen many times. The chain recombines TRBV2 with TRBJ2-2, with a weak D call TRBD2 (5 bases). This CDR3 is built from 14 residues. The V gene's germline CDR1 is SNHLY and CDR2 FYNNEI. V was shortened by 7 bases and J by 2 bases, with 11 bases between the two germline ends. CDR3 sequence: CASKGSSNTGELFF. DNA for the CDR3: TGTGCCAGCAAAGGGAGCAGTAACACCGGGGAGCTGTTTTTT.

This clonotype was observed at least ten times. The chain joins TRBV19 to TRBJ2-1; D possibly corresponds to TRBD1 (6 bases). The CDR3 spans 16 residues. Trimming left V 5 bases short and J 9 bases short, with 23 bases between. Looked up from germline, CDR1 is LNHDA and CDR2 is SQIVND (reference sequence). The CDR3 sequence is CASSENDRQRSGEQFF. Written as DNA, the CDR3 is TGTGCCAGTAGTGAGAATGACAGGCAACGGTCCGGTGAGCAGTTCTTC.

The rearrangement uses TRBV15 and TRBJ1-1; D uncertain. CDR1 and CDR2 from the germline V gene are LNHNV and YYDKDF (reference sequence). CDR3 length: 14 amino acids. V shed 5 bases and J shed 10 bases, with 20 bases lying between them. The CDR3 DNA sequence: TGTGCCACCAGCCCCCGGCGGGCGAACACGGGAGCTTTCTTT. This encodes CATSPRRANTGAFF.

Comments on this clonotype: A read error is possible here, since a much larger clone lies one base away. V usage is TRBV7-2 and J usage is TRBJ2-2; tentatively, D is TRBD1 or TRBD2 (5 bases each). CDR3 length: 16 residues. Germline CDR1 SGHTA, CDR2 FQGNSA. The CDR3 DNA sequence: TGTGCCAGCAGCCAAGCACCGGACATCGTCACCGGGGAGCTGTTATTT. Residues: CASSQAPDIVTGELLF.

The sample holds many counts of this clonotype. The chain uses TRBV5-1 and TRBJ1-2; no definite D call. Per germline, CDR1 SGHRS and CDR2 YFSETQ. The V end was cut by 0 bases, the J end by 8 bases, with 20 bases between. This CDR3 contains 16 residues. Here the CDR3 reads CASSLDKGATPLGYTF. The CDR3 DNA follows: TGCGCCAGCAGCTTGGATAAAGGAGCGACCCCCTTGGGCTACACCTTC.

This clonotype came up many times. This chain joins TRBV5-6 and TRBJ2-1; 10 positions agree with TRBD2. The trim removed 2 bases at V and 12 bases at J, leaving 11 bases unmatched. The CDR3 extends over 15 amino acids. CDR1 and CDR2 from the germline V gene are SGHDT and YYEEEE. The CDR3 loop is CASSFASGSPRGQFF. DNA of the CDR3: TGTGCCAGCAGCTTTGCTAGCGGGAGCCCAAGGGGGCAGTTCTTC.

The chain employs TRBV3-1 and TRBJ2-3; D not resolved. Germline loops: CDR1 LGHDT, CDR2 YNNKEL (reference sequence). This CDR3 has 17 residues. Trimming pared 0 bases from V and 1 base from J, leaving 14 bases between. CDR3 sequence: CASSQDATASGTDTQYF. The CDR3 region has the DNA TGTGCCAGCAGCCAAGATGCAACCGCTTCGGGCACAGATACGCAGTATTTT.

The chain uses TRBV2 and TRBJ1-5; D not resolved. V lost 4 bases and J 0 bases, leaving 10 bases between the germline ends. The CDR3 runs to 15 residues. Germline CDR1 is SNHLY and CDR2 is FYNNEI. CDR3 loop: CASSGPGDSNQPQHF. CDR3 coding DNA: TGTGCCAGCAGTGGGCCTGGCGATAGCAATCAGCCCCAGCATTTT.

V gene TRBV30 combines with J gene TRBJ2-7; the D gene is possibly TRBD2 (6 bases). The V end was cut by 7 bases, the J end by 2 bases, with 18 bases between. This CDR3 is built from 14 residues. Germline CDR1 is GTSNPN and CDR2 is SVGIG (reference sequence). As DNA, the CDR3 is TGTGCCTCCCTGGAAGCGGGTTCTACCTACGAGCAGTACTTC. Residues: CASLEAGSTYEQYF.

This clonotype was seen ten or more times. DNA of the CDR3: TGTGCCAGCAGCCGCCGGATGAGCGATTATGGCTACACCTTC. This codes for CASSRRMSDYGYTF. V usage is TRBV5-8 and J usage is TRBJ1-2, with D unclear. The germline gives CDR1 SGHTS, CDR2 YDEGEE. The CDR3 is made up of 14 amino acids. V was shortened by 4 bases and J by 5 bases, with 15 bases between the two germline ends.

In its sample, this clonotype was seen many times. The V gene is TRBV14, the J gene TRBJ1-1, with D uncertain. Trimming took off 1 base at V and 0 bases at J, with 6 bases between the two ends. This CDR3 spans 14 amino acids. Germline V gives CDR1 SGHDN, CDR2 FVKESK. The CDR3 loop reads CASSQAGMNTEAFF. DNA for the CDR3: TGTGCCAGCAGCCAAGCTGGGATGAACACTGAAGCTTTCTTT.

This clonotype was picked up many times. The genes are TRBV4-1 and TRBJ1-2; D unclear. CDR1 is MGHRA and CDR2 is YSYEKL in the germline V gene. CDR3 size: 15 residues. The ends were cut back, 0 bases at V and 5 bases at J, with 13 bases in the middle. The CDR3 DNA sequence: TGCGCCAGCAGCCAAGATCCGGGAGGGCCTTATGGCTACACCTTC. Translated, it gives CASSQDPGGPYGYTF.

This clonotype was detected ten times or more. The rearrangement links TRBV6-1 to TRBJ1-2, with D possibly being TRBD1 (5 bases). The germline CDR1 and CDR2 sequences are MNHNS and SASEGT. V was pared by 4 bases and J by 4 bases, with 16 bases between. The CDR3 has 15 amino acids. CDR3 in amino acids: CASSVSGTGPYGYTF. The CDR3 bases are TGTGCCAGCAGTGTCTCCGGGACTGGCCCCTATGGCTACACCTTC.

This clonotype was seen many times. The chain joins TRBV6-2 or TRBV6-3 to TRBJ1-1; D call uncertain. Trimming took 4 bases from V and 1 from J, leaving 7 bases between them. This CDR3 is 13 amino acids long. Germline V gives CDR1 MNHEY, CDR2 SVGEGT. In DNA form, the CDR3 reads TGTGCCAGCAGTTTGACTGAGAACACTGAAGCTTTCTTT. Encoded protein: CASSLTENTEAFF.

Only one count was recorded for this clonotype. Given a much more abundant clone one base away, this may be a read error. V is TRBV5-1 and J is TRBJ1-3, with D uncertain. CDR1 and CDR2 from the germline V gene are SGHRS and YFSETQ. The CDR3 is 18 amino acids. V was pared by 3 bases and J by 0 bases, with 19 bases between. This CDR3 is CASSSTMRHGLSGNTIYF. The DNA of the CDR3 is TGCGCCAGCAGCTCAACCATGAGGCACGGTCTCTCTGGAAACACCATATATTTT.

The chain carries TRBV15 and TRBJ2-1; 10 nucleotides match TRBD2. The CDR3 totals 16 residues. Germline CDR1 and CDR2: LNHNV and YYDKDF (reference sequence). J was trimmed by 7 bases and V by 3 bases; bases with no gene match: 9. CDR3: CATSSYLAGATNEQFF. The CDR3 region has the DNA TGTGCCACCAGCAGTTACCTAGCGGGAGCGACTAATGAGCAGTTCTTC.

This clonotype was observed many times. This sequence joins TRBV10-3 and TRBJ2-7, with TRBD1 matching over 9 bases. The CDR3 totals 16 residues. Losses at the gene ends were 6 bases for V and 0 bases for J; bases not matched to a gene: 9. CDR1 is ENHRY, CDR2 SYGVKD, per germline. CDR3: CAIRGTGTGSSYEQYF. The CDR3 bases are TGTGCCATCAGGGGAACCGGGACAGGGAGCTCCTACGAGCAGTACTTC.

In this sample, this clonotype turned up many times. The chain has TRBV20-1 and TRBJ1-4, with D unclear. Germline CDR1 DFQATT, CDR2 SNEGSKA (reference sequence). Trimming cost V 0 bases and J 5 bases, with 10 bases left between them. The CDR3 covers 14 residues. The CDR3 sequence: CSARDRRGNEKLFF. The CDR3 coding sequence is TGCAGTGCTAGAGATCGGAGAGGCAATGAAAAACTGTTTTTT.